Presented here are 10 T cell receptor beta chains from one specimen sequenced in a study of blood T cell repertoires in COVID-19. This table comes from immunoSEQ multiplex PCR, and its TCRdb copy is limited to in-frame clones, with some not included. The data show 180,000 or so clones, with roughly 85% seen just once and roughly 8.2% held by the top ten. The sequenced material came from peripheral blood. These receptors all stem from a man in his fifties or sixties with acute or convalescent COVID-19.

The V call is TRBV5-1, the J call TRBJ2-1; no reliable D call. Trimming pared 1 base from V and 9 bases from J, leaving 8 bases between. The CDR3 runs 12 residues. Germline CDR1 SGHRS, CDR2 YFSETQ. The CDR3 nucleotides read TGCGCCAGCAGCTTGAACAACCGTGAGCAGTTCTTC. It encodes CASSLNNREQFF.

V and J are TRBV7-9 and TRBJ2-1; unclear D gene. V lost 10 bases and J lost 0, with 4 bases in between. In germline, CDR1 is SEHNR, CDR2 FQNEAQ (reference sequence). There are 11 residues in the CDR3. The CDR3 DNA sequence: TGTGCCACATCCTCCTACAATGAGCAGTTCTTC. Amino acid sequence: CATSSYNEQFF.

The V call is TRBV7-3, the J call TRBJ1-6, with 8 bases lining up with TRBD1. The V and J ends lost 5 bases and 9 bases, in that order; junction bases with no gene match: 9. The CDR3 runs to 15 residues. Looked up from germline, CDR1 is SGHTA and CDR2 is FQGTGA. The chain's CDR3 is CASSPAGGGGSPLHF. CDR3 coding DNA: TGTGCCAGCAGCCCAGCAGGGGGCGGGGGTTCACCCCTCCACTTT.

This clone has more than one count but fewer than ten. The J gene is TRBJ1-3, the V gene TRBV29-1, with D possibly being TRBD1 (5 bases). V dropped 4 bases and J dropped 4 bases, with 14 bases sitting between them. The CDR3 is made up of 14 amino acids. The germline gives CDR1 SQVTM, CDR2 ANQGSEA. The CDR3 sequence is CSVAPGGTGNTIYF. Here the CDR3 DNA reads TGCAGCGTTGCCCCGGGAGGGACCGGAAACACCATATATTTT.

This chain uses TRBV19 with TRBJ2-3, with 8 bases identical to TRBD2. The CDR3 contains 16 residues. Looked up from germline, CDR1 is LNHDA and CDR2 is SQIVND (reference sequence). The V gene end was trimmed by 5 bases and the J gene end by 5 bases; junction bases not matched to a gene: 12. CDR3 in amino acids: CASSSSSGSFGDTQYF. DNA for the CDR3: TGTGCCAGTAGTTCATCCAGCGGGAGTTTCGGAGATACGCAGTATTTT.

This chain connects TRBV2 to TRBJ1-1; D remains unclear. CDR1 is SNHLY, CDR2 FYNNEI, per germline. CDR3 length equals 11 residues. Between the trimmed V and J ends, which lost 7 bases and 7 bases, there was a span of 10 bases. The CDR3 DNA reads TGTGCCAGCACCCAGGAAGGTGAAGCTTTCTTT. As protein: CASTQEGEAFF.

This clone was seen a few times. J is TRBJ2-1 and V is TRBV7-3; a weak D match, TRBD1 (6 bases). Germline V gene sequence: CDR1 SGHTA, CDR2 FQGTGA. Trimming shortened V by 7 bases and J by 8 bases, and 15 bases separated the two germline ends. The CDR3 totals 13 residues. The CDR3: CASNYQGSDEQFF. CDR3 bases: TGTGCCAGCAATTACCAGGGGTCCGATGAGCAGTTCTTC.

The chain combines TRBV5-1 with TRBJ1-4; 10 positions match TRBD1. V lost 1 base, J lost 8 bases, and 11 bases stayed unmatched. This CDR3 has 17 amino acids. Germline V gene sequence: CDR1 SGHRS, CDR2 YFSETQ. CDR3 DNA sequence: TGCGCCAGCAGCTTGAGGGCGACAGGGGGCGCTGGGGAAAAACTGTTTTTT. Translated, it gives CASSLRATGGAGEKLFF.

This rearrangement joins TRBV27 to TRBJ2-1, with a tentative D call TRBD2 (5 bases). Trimming took 0 bases from V and 10 from J, leaving 7 bases between them. CDR3 length equals 12 residues. CDR1 is MNHEY, CDR2 SMNVEV, per germline (reference sequence). CDR3 in DNA: TGTGCCAGCAGTTTATCGGGCGGGGAGCAGTTCTTC. As protein: CASSLSGGEQFF.

The genes are TRBV12-3 or TRBV12-4 and TRBJ2-1, with D unresolved. Trimming removed 3 bases from V and 10 bases from J, with 7 bases in between. This CDR3 is 11 amino acids long. The CDR3 region has the DNA TGTGCCAGCAGTTTTCTAGGCGAGCAGTTCTTC. It codes for CASSFLGEQFF.